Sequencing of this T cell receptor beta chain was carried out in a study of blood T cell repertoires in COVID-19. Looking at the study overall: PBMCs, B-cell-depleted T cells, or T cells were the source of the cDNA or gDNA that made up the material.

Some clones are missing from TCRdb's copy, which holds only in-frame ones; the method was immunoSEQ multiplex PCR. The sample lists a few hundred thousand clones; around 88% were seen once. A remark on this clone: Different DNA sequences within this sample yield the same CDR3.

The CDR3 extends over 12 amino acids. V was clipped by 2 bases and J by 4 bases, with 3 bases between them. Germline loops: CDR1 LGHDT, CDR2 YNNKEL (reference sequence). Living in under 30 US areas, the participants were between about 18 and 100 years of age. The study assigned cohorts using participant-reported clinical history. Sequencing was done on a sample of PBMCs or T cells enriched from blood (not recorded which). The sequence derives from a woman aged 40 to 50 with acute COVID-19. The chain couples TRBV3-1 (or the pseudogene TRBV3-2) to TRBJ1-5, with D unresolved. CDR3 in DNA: TGTGCCAGCAGCCAACTGAATCAGCCCCAGCATTTT. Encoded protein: CASSQLNQPQHF.